What follows is one T cell receptor (beta chain) and its context. Authors' methods: Scientists estimated how many nucleated cells there were by amplifying reference gene primers. TCRdb keeps only in-frame clones here, not all; method: immunoSEQ multiplex PCR. That table furnishes V, J and clone size, whereas the DNA furnished D and trimming. The sample records tens of thousands of clones, over 80% being singletons. The data originate from a study of blood T cell repertoires in COVID-19. Study-level information: Samples came from the United States, Italy and Spain, spanning acute and convalescent COVID-19. The analysed material was cDNA or gDNA that came from T cells, B-cell-depleted T cells, or PBMCs.

Germline CDR1 is SGHRS and CDR2 is YFSETQ. Trimming took off 3 bases at V and 9 bases at J, with 13 bases between the two ends. The length of the CDR3 is 13 residues. J is TRBJ2-1 and V is TRBV5-1, with unresolved D. This sequence was found in a human donor with active COVID-19. The donor label of this sample is uncertain. Sequenced input: peripheral blood. The CDR3 is CASSSILVVEQFF. The DNA for the CDR3 is TGCGCCAGCAGCTCAATTCTAGTGGTTGAGCAGTTCTTC.